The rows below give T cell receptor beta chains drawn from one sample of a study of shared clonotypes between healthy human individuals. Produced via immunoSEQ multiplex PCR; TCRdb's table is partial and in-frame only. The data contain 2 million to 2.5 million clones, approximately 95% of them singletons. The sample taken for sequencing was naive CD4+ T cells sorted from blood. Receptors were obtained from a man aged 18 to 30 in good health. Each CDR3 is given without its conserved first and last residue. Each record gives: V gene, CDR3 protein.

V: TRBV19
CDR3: ASCETENTGELF

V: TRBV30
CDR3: AWSYRGIGYGYT

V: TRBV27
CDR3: ASIKMHYGYT

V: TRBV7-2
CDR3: ASVRDVGEQF

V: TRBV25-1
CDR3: ASSENQAEGGYGYT

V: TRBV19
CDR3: ATAGANVLT

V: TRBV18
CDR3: ASSPGGSTGNQPQH

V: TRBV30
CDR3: AWSRASGRATTVYEQY

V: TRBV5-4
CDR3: ASSLRSQNLYEQY

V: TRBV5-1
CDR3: ASSLRGSYNEQF

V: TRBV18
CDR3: ASSPPGTSRGPGELF

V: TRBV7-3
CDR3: ASSLAPFGEDSPLH

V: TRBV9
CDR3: ASSAKYRDYSGNTIY

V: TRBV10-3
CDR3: AISDRGTANTEAF

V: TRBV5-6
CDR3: ASSLGWDQPQH

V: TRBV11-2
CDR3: ASSLGMEVSQQY

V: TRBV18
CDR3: ASSPSGNEKLF

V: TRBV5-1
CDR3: ASSLELETQY

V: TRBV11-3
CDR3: ASSLFSGHSMRYGYT

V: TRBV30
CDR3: AWSAPGTVNYGYT

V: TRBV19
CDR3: ASSIGRAGELF

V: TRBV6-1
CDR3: ASSRQAADTQY

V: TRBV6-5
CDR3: ASSDGAGWQETQY

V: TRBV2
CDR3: ARKRDVLETQY

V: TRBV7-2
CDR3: ASSSGLAAAEQY

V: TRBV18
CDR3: ASSPLAVTGGTDTQY

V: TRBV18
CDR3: ASSPARGGTNTEAF

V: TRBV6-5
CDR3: ASSYLQGTDTQY

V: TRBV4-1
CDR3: ASSPSGHLSYEQY

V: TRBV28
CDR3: ASSLAGGANEKLF

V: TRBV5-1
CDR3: ASSIMNEQF

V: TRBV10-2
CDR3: ASSESTWEGFYGYT

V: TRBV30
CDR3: AWSNREAHGYT

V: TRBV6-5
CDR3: ASSLVRGHKGYT

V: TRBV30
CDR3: AWSVHGGEKLF

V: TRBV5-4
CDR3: ASSQGGTGIPYGYT

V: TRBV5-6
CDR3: ASSLDGGSSYEQY

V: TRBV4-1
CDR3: ASSQGQGIYNEQF

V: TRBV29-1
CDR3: SVQGPVNTEAF

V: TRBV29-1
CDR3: SGGLAVSTDTQY

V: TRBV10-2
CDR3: ASSAPDRYYEQY

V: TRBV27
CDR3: ASSADGLRNSPLH

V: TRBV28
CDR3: ASISGTGGQPQH

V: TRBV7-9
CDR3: ASSGQGARDEQF

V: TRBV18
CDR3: ASSNGIEEKLF

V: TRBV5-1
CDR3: ASSLPTTGGISGYT

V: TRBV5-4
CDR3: ASSGTDFSGANVLT

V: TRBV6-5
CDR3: ASRRGGALNYGYT

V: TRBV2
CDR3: ASSFDYNSPLH

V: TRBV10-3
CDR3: AISGAYEQY

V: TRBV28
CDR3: ASSWGRETQY

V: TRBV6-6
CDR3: ASRVRSADTQY

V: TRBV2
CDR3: ASSGQPNTEAF

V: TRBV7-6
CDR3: ASSFRDTEAF

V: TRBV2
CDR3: ASSEAGFRDSLLGSPLH